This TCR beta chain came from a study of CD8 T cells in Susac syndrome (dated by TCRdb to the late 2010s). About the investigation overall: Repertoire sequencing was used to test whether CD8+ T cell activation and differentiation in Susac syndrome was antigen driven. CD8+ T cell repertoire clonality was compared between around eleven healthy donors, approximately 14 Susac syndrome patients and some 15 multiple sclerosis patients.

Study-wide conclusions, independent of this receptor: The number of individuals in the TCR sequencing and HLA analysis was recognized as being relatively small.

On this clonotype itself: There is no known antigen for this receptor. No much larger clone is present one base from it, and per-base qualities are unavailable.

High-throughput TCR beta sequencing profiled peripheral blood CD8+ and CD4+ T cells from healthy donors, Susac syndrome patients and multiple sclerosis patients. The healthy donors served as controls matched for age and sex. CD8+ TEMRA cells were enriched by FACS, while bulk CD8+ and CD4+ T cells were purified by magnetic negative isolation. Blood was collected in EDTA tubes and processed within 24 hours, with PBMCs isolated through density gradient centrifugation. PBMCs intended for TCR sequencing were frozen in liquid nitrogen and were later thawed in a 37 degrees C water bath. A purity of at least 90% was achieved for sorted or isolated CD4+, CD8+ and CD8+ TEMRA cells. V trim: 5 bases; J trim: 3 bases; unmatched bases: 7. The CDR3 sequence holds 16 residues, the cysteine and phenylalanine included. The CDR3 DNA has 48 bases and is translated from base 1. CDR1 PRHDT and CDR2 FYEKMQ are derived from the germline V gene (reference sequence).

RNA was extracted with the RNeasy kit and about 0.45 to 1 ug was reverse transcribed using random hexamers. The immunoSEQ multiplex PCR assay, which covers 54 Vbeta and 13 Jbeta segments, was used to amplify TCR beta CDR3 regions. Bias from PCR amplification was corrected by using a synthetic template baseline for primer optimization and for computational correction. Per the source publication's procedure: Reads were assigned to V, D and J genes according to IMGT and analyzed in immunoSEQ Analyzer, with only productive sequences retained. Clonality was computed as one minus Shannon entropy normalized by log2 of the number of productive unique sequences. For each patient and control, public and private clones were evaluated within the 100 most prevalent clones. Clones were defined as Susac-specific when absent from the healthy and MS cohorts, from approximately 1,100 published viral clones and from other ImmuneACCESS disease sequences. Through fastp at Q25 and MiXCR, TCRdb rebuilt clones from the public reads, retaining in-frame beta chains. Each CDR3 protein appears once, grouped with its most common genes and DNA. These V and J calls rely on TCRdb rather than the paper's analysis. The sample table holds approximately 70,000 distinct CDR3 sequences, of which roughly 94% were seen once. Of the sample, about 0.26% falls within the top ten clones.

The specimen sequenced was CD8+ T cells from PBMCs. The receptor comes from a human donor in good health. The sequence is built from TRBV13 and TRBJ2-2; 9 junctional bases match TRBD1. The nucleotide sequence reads TGTGCCAGCAGCCCGGGACAGGGACGTGACACCGGGGAGCTGTTTTTT. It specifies CASSPGQGRDTGELFF.